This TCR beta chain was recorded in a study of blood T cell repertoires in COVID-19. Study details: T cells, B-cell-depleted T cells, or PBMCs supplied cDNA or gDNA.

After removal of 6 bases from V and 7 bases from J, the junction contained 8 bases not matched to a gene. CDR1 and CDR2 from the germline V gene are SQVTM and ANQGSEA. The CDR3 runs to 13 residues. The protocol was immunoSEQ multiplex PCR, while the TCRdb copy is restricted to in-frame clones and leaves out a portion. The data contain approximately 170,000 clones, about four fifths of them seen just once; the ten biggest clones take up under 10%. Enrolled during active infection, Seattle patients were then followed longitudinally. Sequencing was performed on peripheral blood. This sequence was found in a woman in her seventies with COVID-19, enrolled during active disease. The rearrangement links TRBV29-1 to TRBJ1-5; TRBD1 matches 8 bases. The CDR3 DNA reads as TGCAGCGTGTGGACAGGGCCCGGCCAGCCCCAGCATTTT. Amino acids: CSVWTGPGQPQHF.